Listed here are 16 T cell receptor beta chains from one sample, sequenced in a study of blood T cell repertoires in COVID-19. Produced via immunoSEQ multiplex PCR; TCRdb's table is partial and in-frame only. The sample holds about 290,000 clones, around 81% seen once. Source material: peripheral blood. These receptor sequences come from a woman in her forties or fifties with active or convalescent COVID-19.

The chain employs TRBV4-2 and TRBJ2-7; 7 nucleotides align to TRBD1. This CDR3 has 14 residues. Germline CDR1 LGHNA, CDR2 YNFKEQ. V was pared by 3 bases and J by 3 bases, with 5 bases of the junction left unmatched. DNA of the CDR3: TGTGCCAGCAGCCACTCCGGGACAGACTACGAGCAGTACTTC. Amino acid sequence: CASSHSGTDYEQYF.

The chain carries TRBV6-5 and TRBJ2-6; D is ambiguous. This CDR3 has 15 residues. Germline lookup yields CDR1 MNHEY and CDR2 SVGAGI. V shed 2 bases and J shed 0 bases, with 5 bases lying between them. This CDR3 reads CASSYGGSGANVLTF. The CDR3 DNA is TGTGCCAGCAGTTACGGCGGCTCTGGGGCCAACGTCCTGACTTTC.

The CDR3 is CATSDLVAGEYNEQFF. The CDR3 coding sequence is TGTGCCACCAGTGATTTGGTTGCGGGTGAATACAATGAGCAGTTCTTC. The J gene is TRBJ2-1, the V gene TRBV24-1; D is possibly TRBD2 (5 bases). This CDR3 is built from 16 residues. Germline CDR1 and CDR2: KGHDR and SFDVKD. Trimming pared 0 bases from V and 4 bases from J, leaving 12 bases between.

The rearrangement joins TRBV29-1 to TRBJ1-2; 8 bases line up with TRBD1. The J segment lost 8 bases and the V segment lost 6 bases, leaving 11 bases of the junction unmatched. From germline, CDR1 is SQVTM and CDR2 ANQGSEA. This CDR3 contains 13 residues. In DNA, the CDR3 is TGCAGCGTGATTACAGGGGGAGAAGCGGGCTACACCTTC. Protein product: CSVITGGEAGYTF.

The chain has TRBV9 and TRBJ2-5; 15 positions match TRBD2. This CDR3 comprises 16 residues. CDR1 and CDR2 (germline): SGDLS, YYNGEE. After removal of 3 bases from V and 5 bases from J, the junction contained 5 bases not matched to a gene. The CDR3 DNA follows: TGTGCCAGCAGCGCCACGGGACTAGCGGGAGGCGAGACCCAGTACTTC. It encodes CASSATGLAGGETQYF.

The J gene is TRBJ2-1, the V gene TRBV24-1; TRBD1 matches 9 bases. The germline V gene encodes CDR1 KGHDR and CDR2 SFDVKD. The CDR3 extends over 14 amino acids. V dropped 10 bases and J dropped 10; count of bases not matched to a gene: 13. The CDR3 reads CATSPGQGAWEQFF. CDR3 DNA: TGTGCCACATCCCCGGGACAGGGAGCCTGGGAGCAGTTCTTC.

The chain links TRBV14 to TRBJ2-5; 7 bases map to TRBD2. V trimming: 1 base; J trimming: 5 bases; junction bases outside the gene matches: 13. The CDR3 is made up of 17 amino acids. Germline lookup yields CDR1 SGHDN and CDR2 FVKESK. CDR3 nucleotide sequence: TGTGCCAGCAGCCAAGGGCTAGGAAACATCGGGGGGGAGACCCAGTACTTC. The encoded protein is CASSQGLGNIGGETQYF. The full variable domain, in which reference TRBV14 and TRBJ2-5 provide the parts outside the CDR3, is EAGVTQFPSHSVIEKGQTVTLRCDPISGHDNLYWYRRVMGKEIKFLLHFVKESKQDESGMPNNRFLAERTGGTYSTLKVQPAELEDSGVYFCASSQGLGNIGGETQYFGPGTRLLVL.

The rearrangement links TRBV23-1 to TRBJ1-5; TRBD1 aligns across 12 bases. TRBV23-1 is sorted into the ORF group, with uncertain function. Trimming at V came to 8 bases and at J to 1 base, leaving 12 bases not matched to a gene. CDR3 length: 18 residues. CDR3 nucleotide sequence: TGCGCCAGCGTTCGATTCCGGGACAGGGGGCCGAGCAATCAGCCCCAGCATTTT. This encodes CASVRFRDRGPSNQPQHF.

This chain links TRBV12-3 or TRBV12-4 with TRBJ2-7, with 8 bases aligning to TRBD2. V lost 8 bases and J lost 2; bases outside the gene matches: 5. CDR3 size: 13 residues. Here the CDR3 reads CASARGGAYEQYF. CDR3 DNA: TGTGCCAGCGCCCGGGGGGGGGCCTACGAGCAGTACTTC.

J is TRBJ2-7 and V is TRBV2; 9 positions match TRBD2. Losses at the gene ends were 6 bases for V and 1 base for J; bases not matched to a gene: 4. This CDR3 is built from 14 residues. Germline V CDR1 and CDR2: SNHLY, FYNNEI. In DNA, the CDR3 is TGTGCCAGCAGGGGGACTAGCAATTCCTACGAGCAGTACTTC. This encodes CASRGTSNSYEQYF.

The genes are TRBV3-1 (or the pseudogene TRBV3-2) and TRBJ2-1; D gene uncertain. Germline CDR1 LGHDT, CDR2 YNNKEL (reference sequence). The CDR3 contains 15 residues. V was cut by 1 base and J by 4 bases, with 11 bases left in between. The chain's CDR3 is CASSQGPTGYNEQFF. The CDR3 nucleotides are TGTGCCAGCAGCCAAGGCCCCACCGGTTACAATGAGCAGTTCTTC.

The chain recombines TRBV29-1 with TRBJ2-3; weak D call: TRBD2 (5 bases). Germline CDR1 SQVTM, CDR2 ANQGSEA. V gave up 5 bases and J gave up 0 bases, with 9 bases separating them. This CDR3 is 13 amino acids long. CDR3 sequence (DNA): TGCAGCGTTCGGCGGGCAAGCACAGATACGCAGTATTTT. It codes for CSVRRASTDTQYF.

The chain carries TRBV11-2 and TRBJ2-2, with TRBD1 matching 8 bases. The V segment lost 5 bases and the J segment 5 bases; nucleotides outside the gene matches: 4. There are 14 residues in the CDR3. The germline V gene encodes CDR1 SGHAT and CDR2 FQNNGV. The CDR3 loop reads CASSRTGGTGELFF. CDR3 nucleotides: TGTGCCAGCAGCCGCACAGGGGGGACCGGGGAGCTGTTTTTT.

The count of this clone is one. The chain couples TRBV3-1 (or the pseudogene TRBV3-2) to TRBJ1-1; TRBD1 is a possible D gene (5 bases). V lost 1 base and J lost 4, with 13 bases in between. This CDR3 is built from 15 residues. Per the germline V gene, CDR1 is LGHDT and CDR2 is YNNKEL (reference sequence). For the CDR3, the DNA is TGTGCCAGCAGCCAAGCTCCCGGGGGGACCACTGAAGCTTTCTTT. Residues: CASSQAPGGTTEAFF.

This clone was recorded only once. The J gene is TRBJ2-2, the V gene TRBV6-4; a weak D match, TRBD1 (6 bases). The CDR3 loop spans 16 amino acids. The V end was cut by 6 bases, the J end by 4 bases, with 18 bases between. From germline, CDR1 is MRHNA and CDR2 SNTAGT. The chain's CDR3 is CASSPLTGTTTGELFF. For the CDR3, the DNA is TGTGCCAGCAGCCCACTTACAGGGACGACCACCGGGGAGCTGTTTTTT.

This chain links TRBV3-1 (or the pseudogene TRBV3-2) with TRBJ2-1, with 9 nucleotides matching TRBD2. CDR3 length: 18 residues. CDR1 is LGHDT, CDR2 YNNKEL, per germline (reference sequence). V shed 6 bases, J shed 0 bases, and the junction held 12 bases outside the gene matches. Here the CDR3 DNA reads TGTGCCAGCAGTCACTCCCTGCGGGAGGGGCGCTCCTACAATGAGCAGTTCTTC. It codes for CASSHSLREGRSYNEQFF.